These 27 T cell receptor beta chains originate from one sample sequenced in a study of CD8 T cells in Susac syndrome. The authors reverse transcribed 0.5 to 1 ug RNA with random hexamers. TCRdb reprocessed the immunoSEQ multiplex PCR reads via MiXCR and lists one record per CDR3 protein. The data contain some 190,000 distinct CDR3 sequences, about 95% of them singletons. Source material: CD4+ T cells from PBMCs. The origin of the receptors is a human donor with Susac syndrome.

V is TRBV9 and J is TRBJ2-6; D is undetermined. CDR3 length equals 15 residues. CDR1 and CDR2 (germline): SGDLS, YYNGEE. V lost 0 bases and J 2 bases, leaving 6 bases between the germline ends. CDR3 sequence: CASSVVQTGANVLTF. In DNA form, the CDR3 reads TGTGCCAGCAGCGTAGTCCAGACTGGGGCCAACGTCCTGACTTTC.

The J gene is TRBJ2-3, the V gene TRBV6-4; 7 bases are a match to TRBD2. Germline CDR1 reads MRHNA; CDR2 reads SNTAGT. The CDR3 totals 15 residues. With V trimmed by 3 bases and J by 0 bases, 3 bases remained unmatched. The CDR3 DNA follows: TGTGCCAGCAGTGAGACGGGGGGTAGCACAGATACGCAGTATTTT. The encoded protein is CASSETGGSTDTQYF.

The rearrangement links TRBV3-1 to TRBJ2-7; D uncertain. The CDR3 totals 14 residues. CDR1 LGHDT and CDR2 YNNKEL come from the germline V gene (reference sequence). With 5 bases removed from V and 4 bases from J, the gap between germline ends came to 15 bases. CDR3 bases: TGTGCCAGCAGCTCCAGAAGCGACTTGTACGAGCAGTACTTC. This sequence encodes CASSSRSDLYEQYF.

The sample holds one count of this clonotype. The chain recombines TRBV29-1 with TRBJ2-1; D is unresolved. The CDR3 length is 11 residues. V was cut by 7 bases and J by 6 bases, with 10 bases left in between. Germline V lookup: CDR1 SQVTM, CDR2 ANQGSEA. The CDR3 here is CSGTSANEQFF. The DNA of the CDR3 is TGCAGCGGAACCTCCGCCAATGAGCAGTTCTTC.

The genes are TRBV12-3 or TRBV12-4 and TRBJ1-2, with 9 positions matching TRBD1. V dropped 4 bases and J dropped 7; count of bases not matched to a gene: 7. CDR3 size: 14 residues. CDR3 DNA sequence: TGTGCCAGCAGTTCGCCCGGGACAGGGCTTGGCTACACCTTC. Encoded protein: CASSSPGTGLGYTF.

The rearrangement joins TRBV7-8 to TRBJ1-5; TRBD1 might be the D (5 bases). V lost 5 bases to trimming and J lost 7 bases, with 24 bases between them. Germline V lookup: CDR1 SGHVS, CDR2 FQNEAQ. This CDR3 comprises 17 residues. CDR3 protein: CASSEQRDVAMAQPQHF. The CDR3 DNA sequence: TGTGCCAGCAGCGAACAAAGGGACGTAGCCATGGCCCAGCCCCAGCATTTT.

The V and J genes are TRBV29-1 and TRBJ2-7; D possibly corresponds to TRBD1 (5 bases). The CDR3 has 14 residues. Trimming removed 1 base at V and 5 bases at J, with 15 bases between. The V gene's germline CDR1 is SQVTM and CDR2 ANQGSEA. CDR3 residues: CSVEGGQGPHEQYF. CDR3 DNA sequence: TGCAGCGTTGAAGGGGGTCAGGGTCCGCACGAGCAGTACTTC.

The chain combines TRBV2 with TRBJ2-2; D is ambiguous. Germline loops: CDR1 SNHLY, CDR2 FYNNEI. The CDR3 totals 14 residues. The V end lost 6 bases, the J end lost 0 bases, and 8 bases lay between the germline ends. The CDR3 is CASRELSNTGELFF. CDR3 nucleotide sequence: TGTGCCAGCAGGGAGCTATCGAACACCGGGGAGCTGTTTTTT. Complete variable domain (other parts from reference TRBV2 and TRBJ2-2): EPEVTQTPSHQVTQMGQEVILRCVPISNHLYFYWYRQILGQKVEFLVSFYNNEISEKSEIFDDQFSVERPDGSNFTLKIRSTKLEDSAMYFCASRELSNTGELFFGEGSRLTVL.

The chain employs TRBV11-3 and TRBJ2-5; 12 bases map to TRBD1. In germline, CDR1 is SGHNT, CDR2 YENEEA. V shed 5 bases and J 4 bases; nucleotides not matched to a gene: 5. There are 15 residues in the CDR3. The CDR3 DNA follows: TGTGCCAGCAGCCCTCGGGACAGGGGGCGAGAGACCCAGTACTTC. The encoded protein is CASSPRDRGRETQYF.

The J gene is TRBJ2-3, the V gene TRBV6-2 or TRBV6-3; D unresolved. The germline gives CDR1 MNHEY, CDR2 SVGEGT. Trimming took off 6 bases at V and 5 bases at J, with 18 bases between the two ends. The CDR3 extends over 15 amino acids. The CDR3 reads CASRPRGSQVDTQYF. The CDR3, as DNA: TGTGCCAGCAGACCTCGAGGTAGCCAAGTAGATACGCAGTATTTT.

The V call is TRBV3-1, the J call TRBJ1-2, with D unclear. This CDR3 comprises 15 residues. V was shortened by 0 bases and J by 4 bases, with 12 bases between the two germline ends. In germline, CDR1 is LGHDT, CDR2 YNNKEL (reference sequence). CDR3: CASSQETGLPYGYTF. Written as DNA, the CDR3 is TGTGCCAGCAGCCAAGAAACCGGGCTCCCCTATGGCTACACCTTC.

J is TRBJ2-7 and V is TRBV12-3 or TRBV12-4; D remains unclear. The CDR3 length is 14 residues. V was cut by 4 bases and J by 0 bases, with 10 bases left in between. The CDR3 protein is CASSSARYSYEQYF. The CDR3 DNA is TGTGCCAGCAGTTCGGCACGGTACTCCTACGAGCAGTACTTC.

This chain joins TRBV29-1 and TRBJ2-7; D gene ambiguous. V gave up 3 bases and J gave up 5 bases, with 14 bases separating them. The germline gives CDR1 SQVTM, CDR2 ANQGSEA. The CDR3 spans 13 residues. The CDR3 DNA is TGCAGCGTTGAGGCCCAGCCTCCTAACGAGCAGTACTTC. This translates into CSVEAQPPNEQYF.

The chain joins TRBV11-3 to TRBJ2-3; D not certain. V was cut by 5 bases and J by 8 bases, with 8 bases left in between. CDR1 is SGHNT and CDR2 is YENEEA in the germline V gene. CDR3 length equals 11 residues. The CDR3 reads CASSLKLTQYF. The CDR3 DNA reads TGTGCCAGCAGCCTAAAACTTACGCAGTATTTT.

The rearrangement links TRBV19 to TRBJ2-7, with TRBD1 matching 8 bases. The CDR3 runs 13 residues. The germline V gene has CDR1 LNHDA and CDR2 SQIVND (reference sequence). The V gene end was trimmed by 6 bases and the J gene end by 5 bases; junction bases not matched to a gene: 6. The chain's CDR3 is CASSDRGSDEQYF. The CDR3 coding sequence is TGTGCCAGTAGCGACAGGGGTTCAGACGAGCAGTACTTC.

The J gene is TRBJ2-4, the V gene TRBV4-1; 10 nucleotides agree with TRBD1. Trimming took 4 bases from V and 5 from J; bases not matched to a gene: 2. CDR3 length equals 14 residues. Germline values: CDR1 MGHRA, CDR2 YSYEKL. The CDR3 nucleotides read TGCGCCAGCAGCCTTGGACAGGGGGAAAACATTCAGTACTTC. This gives the protein CASSLGQGENIQYF.

The chain links TRBV4-3 to TRBJ2-1; 8 nucleotides match TRBD2. V was clipped by 4 bases and J by 4 bases; unmatched bases: 6. Germline V gene lookup returns CDR1 LGHNA and CDR2 YSLEER. The CDR3 consists of 15 residues. DNA of the CDR3: TGCGCCAGCAGCCCGCTAGCTAGCGGGTACAATGAGCAGTTCTTC. The encoded protein is CASSPLASGYNEQFF.

This sequence joins TRBV6-5 and TRBJ1-5; D might be TRBD1 (5 bases). The CDR3 covers 13 residues. Germline lookup yields CDR1 MNHEY and CDR2 SVGAGI. Trimming took 8 bases from V and 1 from J, leaving 9 bases between them. This CDR3 reads CASRGGSNQPQHF. CDR3 in DNA: TGTGCCAGCCGGGGCGGAAGCAATCAGCCCCAGCATTTT.

This chain uses TRBV6-6 with TRBJ1-5; TRBD1 aligns across 10 bases. Germline V gives CDR1 MNHNY, CDR2 SVGAGI (reference sequence). This CDR3 has 16 residues. The V segment lost 6 bases and the J segment 3 bases; nucleotides outside the gene matches: 8. This CDR3 reads CASRGGGQGYNQPQHF. DNA of the CDR3: TGTGCCAGCAGAGGCGGGGGACAGGGGTACAATCAGCCCCAGCATTTT.

The chain combines TRBV6-5 with TRBJ1-1, with 7 bases lining up with TRBD1. Germline V CDR1 and CDR2: MNHEY, SVGAGI. The CDR3 loop spans 15 amino acids. After removal of 4 bases from V and 0 bases from J, the junction contained 5 bases not matched to a gene. CDR3: CASSSGQALNTEAFF. Written as DNA, the CDR3 is TGTGCCAGCAGTTCCGGACAGGCATTGAACACTGAAGCTTTCTTT.

The CDR3 coding sequence is TGCAGCGTTGTGTGGGGGGCGAAAAGTCTCTCCTACAATGAGCAGTTCTTC. This sequence encodes CSVVWGAKSLSYNEQFF. The chain joins TRBV29-1 to TRBJ2-1; either TRBD1 or TRBD2 may supply D (6 bases each). The ends were cut back, 4 bases at V and 0 bases at J, with 19 bases in the middle. This CDR3 is 17 amino acids long. CDR1 is SQVTM, CDR2 ANQGSEA, per germline.

The chain carries TRBV20-1 and TRBJ2-3; the D is unclear. This CDR3 is built from 13 residues. The V gene lost 2 bases and the J gene lost 2 bases, with 8 bases spanning the gap. The V gene's germline CDR1 is DFQATT and CDR2 SNEGSKA (reference sequence). The CDR3 DNA is TGCAGTGCTAGACCGAGGTCCACAGATACGCAGTATTTT. Translating it yields CSARPRSTDTQYF.

The rearrangement uses TRBV12-3 or TRBV12-4 and TRBJ1-1, with 7 bases fitting TRBD1. The CDR3 totals 17 residues. The J segment lost 5 bases and the V segment lost 1 base, leaving 13 bases of the junction unmatched. This CDR3 is CASSLEGYTGEGTEAFF. The CDR3 nucleotides read TGTGCCAGCAGTTTAGAGGGGTACACAGGGGAAGGAACTGAAGCTTTCTTT.

The chain is built from TRBV20-1 and TRBJ1-1; D gene unclear. The CDR3 totals 13 residues. V lost 1 base and J lost 7, with 13 bases in between. The V gene's germline CDR1 is DFQATT and CDR2 SNEGSKA (reference sequence). The CDR3 loop is CSARGVPPFEAFF. In DNA form, the CDR3 reads TGCAGTGCTAGAGGAGTTCCGCCTTTTGAAGCTTTCTTT.

The gene calls are TRBV5-6 and TRBJ2-5; either TRBD1 or TRBD2 may fit D (5 bases each). The germline V gene has CDR1 SGHDT and CDR2 YYEEEE. V shed 3 bases and J shed 5 bases, with 20 bases lying between them. This CDR3 is built from 16 residues. The CDR3 nucleotides read TGTGCCAGCAGCTCATACGGGACGTTTGTTGGGGAGACCCAGTACTTC. The encoded protein is CASSSYGTFVGETQYF. Full variable domain (outside the CDR3, taken from reference TRBV5-6 and TRBJ2-5): DAGVTQSPTHLIKTRGQQVTLRCSPKSGHDTVSWYQQALGQGPQFIFQYYEEEERQRGNFPDRFSGHQFPNYSSELNVNALLLGDSALYLCASSSYGTFVGETQYFGPGTRLLVL.

The chain couples TRBV20-1 to TRBJ2-2; a possible D gene is TRBD1 (6 bases). CDR3 length: 14 residues. The V gene lost 5 bases and the J gene lost 1 base, with 11 bases spanning the gap. The V gene's germline CDR1 is DFQATT and CDR2 SNEGSKA (reference sequence). CDR3 protein: CSAAGTLNTGELFF. CDR3 coding DNA: TGCAGTGCTGCCGGGACACTGAACACCGGGGAGCTGTTTTTT.

The DNA of the CDR3 is TGTGCCAGCAGTGAAGCGTTGGAGGGGAACACCTTC. Its protein is CASSEALEGNTF. The chain has TRBV6-1 and TRBJ1-2, with D perhaps TRBD1 (5 bases). Germline-derived CDR1 and CDR2 are MNHNS and SASEGT. This CDR3 region has 12 residues. The V end was cut by 0 bases, the J end by 12 bases, with 11 bases between.